This T cell receptor beta chain was documented in a study of blood T cell repertoires in COVID-19. On the study more broadly: Samples came from the United States, Italy and Spain, spanning acute and convalescent COVID-19. Nucleic acid was either cDNA or gDNA, and it came from T cells, B-cell-depleted T cells, or PBMCs.

Authors' analysis steps: Reference gene primer amplification gave nucleated cell count estimates. Some clones are missing from TCRdb's copy, which holds only in-frame ones; the method was immunoSEQ multiplex PCR. The V and J calls and clone size come from that table; D and trimming were worked out from the DNA. Of tens of thousands of clones listed, approximately 87% are singletons. The CDR3 loop spans 16 amino acids. Germline lookup yields CDR1 MGHDK and CDR2 SYGVNS. Trimming took 8 bases from V and 4 from J; bases not matched to a gene: 17. The chain combines TRBV25-1 with TRBJ2-7; 7 nucleotides align to TRBD1. The sequenced sample was peripheral blood. This receptor was identified in a human donor in a cohort sampled during active COVID-19. CDR3 bases: TGTGCCAGCCCTACCTGGGACAGCCTGAGAGGTTACGAGCAGTACTTC. Encoded protein: CASPTWDSLRGYEQYF.